Given below is one TCR beta chain in context. The record originates from a study of PD-L1 blockade in urothelial cancer. Study-level background: Investigators checked blood 3 weeks (second dose) and 6 weeks after treatment start.

V was cut by 3 bases and J by 5 bases, with 7 bases left in between. There are 12 residues in the CDR3. Germline CDR1 and CDR2: MNHEY and SMNVEV (reference sequence). The protocol was immunoSEQ multiplex PCR, while the TCRdb copy is restricted to in-frame clones and leaves out a portion. The profile shows about 52,000 clones, about 80% of them singletons. J is TRBJ1-2 and V is TRBV27; D remains unclear. Sequences were derived from PBMCs, sampled around atezolizumab (anti-PD-L1) treatment. The clonotype was recovered from a man aged 70-80 years with urothelial cancer. CDR3 bases: TGTGCCAGCAGTTTTGGTCGGTATGGCTACACCTTC. Its translation is CASSFGRYGYTF.